Given below is one TCR beta chain in context. The CDR3 runs to 14 residues. Original processing methods: Scientists estimated how many nucleated cells there were by amplifying reference gene primers. TCRdb keeps only in-frame clones here, not all; method: immunoSEQ multiplex PCR. V, J and clone size reflect that table, while D and trimming were determined from the DNA. The top ten clones hold approximately 9.8% of a sample with approximately 31,000 clones, around 90% of them seen once. This entry comes from a study of blood T cell repertoires in COVID-19. For the study at large: Samples taken during acute and convalescent COVID-19 were collected in the United States, Italy and Spain.

Sample: peripheral blood. The clonotype comes from a human donor with active COVID-19. The donor label of this sample is uncertain. This chain links TRBV12-2 with TRBJ2-5; TRBD2, the table's D call, lacks a check against the DNA. TRBV12-2 is deemed a pseudogene. The CDR3 coding sequence is TGTGCAAGTCGCTGTGGACTAGCAGAAGAGACCCAGTACTTC. This gives the protein CASRCGLAEETQYF.